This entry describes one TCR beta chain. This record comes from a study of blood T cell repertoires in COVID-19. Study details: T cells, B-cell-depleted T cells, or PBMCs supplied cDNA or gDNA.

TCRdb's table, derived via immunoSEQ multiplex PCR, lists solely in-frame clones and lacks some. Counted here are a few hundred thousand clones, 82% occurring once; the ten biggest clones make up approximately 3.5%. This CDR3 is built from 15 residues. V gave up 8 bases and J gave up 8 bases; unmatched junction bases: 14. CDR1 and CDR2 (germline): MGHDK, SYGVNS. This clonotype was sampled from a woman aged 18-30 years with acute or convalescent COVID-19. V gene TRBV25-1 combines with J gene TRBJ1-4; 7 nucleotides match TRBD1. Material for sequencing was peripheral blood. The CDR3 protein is CASGLRRGLGEKLFF. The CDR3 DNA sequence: TGTGCCAGCGGGCTCCGGAGGGGGCTTGGGGAAAAACTGTTTTTT.